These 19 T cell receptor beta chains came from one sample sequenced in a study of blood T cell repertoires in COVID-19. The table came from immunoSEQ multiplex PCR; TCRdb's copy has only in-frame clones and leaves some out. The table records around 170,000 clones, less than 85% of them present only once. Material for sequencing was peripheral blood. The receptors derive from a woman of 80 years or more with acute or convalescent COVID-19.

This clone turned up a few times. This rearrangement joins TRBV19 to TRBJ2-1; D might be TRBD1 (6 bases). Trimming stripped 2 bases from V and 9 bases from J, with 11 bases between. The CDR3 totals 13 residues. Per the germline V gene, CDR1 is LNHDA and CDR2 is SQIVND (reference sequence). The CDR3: CASSILQGGEQFF. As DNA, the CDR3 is TGTGCCAGTAGTATACTACAGGGCGGTGAGCAGTTCTTC.

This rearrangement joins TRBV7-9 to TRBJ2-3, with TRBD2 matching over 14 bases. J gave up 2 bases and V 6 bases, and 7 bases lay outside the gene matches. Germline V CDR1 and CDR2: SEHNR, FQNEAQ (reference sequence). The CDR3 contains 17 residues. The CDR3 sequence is CASSSGLAGVSTDTQYF. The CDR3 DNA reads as TGTGCCAGCAGTTCGGGACTAGCGGGAGTATCCACAGATACGCAGTATTTT. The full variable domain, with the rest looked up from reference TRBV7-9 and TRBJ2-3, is DTGVSQNPRHKITKRGQNVTFRCDPISEHNRLYWYRQTLGQGPEFLTYFQNEAQLEKSRLLSDRFSAERPKGSFSTLEIQRTEQGDSAMYLCASSSGLAGVSTDTQYFGPGTRLTVL.

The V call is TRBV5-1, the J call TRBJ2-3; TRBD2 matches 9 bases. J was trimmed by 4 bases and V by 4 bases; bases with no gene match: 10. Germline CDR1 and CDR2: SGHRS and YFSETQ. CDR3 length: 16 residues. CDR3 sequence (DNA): TGCGCCAGCAGCGTCTTAGCGGGAGTTGTCGCAGATACGCAGTATTTT. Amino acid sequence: CASSVLAGVVADTQYF.

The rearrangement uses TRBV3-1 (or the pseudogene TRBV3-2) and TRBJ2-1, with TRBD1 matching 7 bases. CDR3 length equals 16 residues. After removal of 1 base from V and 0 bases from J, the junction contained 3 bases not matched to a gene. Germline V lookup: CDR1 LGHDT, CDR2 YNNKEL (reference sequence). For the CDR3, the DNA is TGTGCCAGCAGCCAAGTAGGGGGCCCCTCCTACAATGAGCAGTTCTTC. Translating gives CASSQVGGPSYNEQFF.

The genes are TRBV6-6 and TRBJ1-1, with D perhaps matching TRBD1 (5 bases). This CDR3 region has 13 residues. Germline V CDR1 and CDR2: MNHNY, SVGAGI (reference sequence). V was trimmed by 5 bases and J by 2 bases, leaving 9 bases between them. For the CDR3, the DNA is TGTGCCAGCAGTCGAGGACAAAACACTGAAGCTTTCTTT. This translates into CASSRGQNTEAFF.

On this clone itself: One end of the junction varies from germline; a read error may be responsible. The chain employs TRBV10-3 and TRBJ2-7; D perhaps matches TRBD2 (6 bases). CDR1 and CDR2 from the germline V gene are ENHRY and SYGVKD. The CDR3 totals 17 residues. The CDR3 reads CAISEVLGVRGSYEQYF. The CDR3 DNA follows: TGTGCCATTAGTGAGGTTTTAGGGGTGCGGGGCTCCTACGAGCAGTACTTC.

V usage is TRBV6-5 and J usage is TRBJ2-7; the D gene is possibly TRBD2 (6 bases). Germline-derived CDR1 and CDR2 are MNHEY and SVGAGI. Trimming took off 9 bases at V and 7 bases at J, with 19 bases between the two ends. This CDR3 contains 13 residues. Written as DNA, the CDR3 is TGTGCCAGTCGGGAGAGGCCCCAGTGGGAGCAGTACTTC. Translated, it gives CASRERPQWEQYF.

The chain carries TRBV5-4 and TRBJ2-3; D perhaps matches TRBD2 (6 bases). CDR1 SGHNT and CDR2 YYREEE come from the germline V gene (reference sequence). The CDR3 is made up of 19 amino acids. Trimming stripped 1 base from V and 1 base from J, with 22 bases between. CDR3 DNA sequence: TGTGCCAGCAGCTTGTGGCCGGGAGAAGGGAGGAGCGGCACAGATACGCAGTATTTT. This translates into CASSLWPGEGRSGTDTQYF.

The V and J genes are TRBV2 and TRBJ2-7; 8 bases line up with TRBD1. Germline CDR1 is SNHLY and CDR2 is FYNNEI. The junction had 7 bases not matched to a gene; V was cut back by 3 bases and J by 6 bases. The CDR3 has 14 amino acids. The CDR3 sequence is CASSDGRGRAEQYF. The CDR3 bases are TGTGCCAGCAGTGATGGCAGGGGGCGGGCCGAGCAGTACTTC.

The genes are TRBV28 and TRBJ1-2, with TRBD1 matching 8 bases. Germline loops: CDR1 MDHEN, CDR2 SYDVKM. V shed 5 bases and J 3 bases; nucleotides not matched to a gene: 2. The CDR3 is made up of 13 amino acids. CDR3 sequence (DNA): TGTGCCAGCAGTGAACAGGGGGACTATGGCTACACCTTC. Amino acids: CASSEQGDYGYTF.

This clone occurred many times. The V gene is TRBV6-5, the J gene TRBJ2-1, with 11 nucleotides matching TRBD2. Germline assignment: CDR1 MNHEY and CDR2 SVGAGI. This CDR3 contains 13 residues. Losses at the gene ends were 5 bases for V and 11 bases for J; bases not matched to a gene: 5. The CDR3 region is CASSPTSGAKQFF. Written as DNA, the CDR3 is TGTGCCAGCAGTCCGACTAGCGGGGCAAAGCAGTTCTTC.

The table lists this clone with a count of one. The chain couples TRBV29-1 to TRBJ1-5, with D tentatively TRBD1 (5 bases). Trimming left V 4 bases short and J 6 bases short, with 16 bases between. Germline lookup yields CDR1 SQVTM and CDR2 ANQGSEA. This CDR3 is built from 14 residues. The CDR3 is CSVVTGGPAQPQHF. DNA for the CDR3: TGCAGCGTTGTAACGGGGGGACCGGCTCAGCCCCAGCATTTT.

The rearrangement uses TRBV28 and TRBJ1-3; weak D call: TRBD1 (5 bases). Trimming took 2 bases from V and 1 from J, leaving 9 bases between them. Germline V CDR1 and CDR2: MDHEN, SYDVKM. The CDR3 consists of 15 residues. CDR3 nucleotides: TGTGCCAGCAGTTTAGGGGGGGAGTCTGGAAACACCATATATTTT. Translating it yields CASSLGGESGNTIYF.

The CDR3 nucleotides read TGTGCCAGTAGTATGGGAGGCCTTAGCAACAATGAGCAGTTCTTC. Amino acid sequence: CASSMGGLSNNEQFF. The rearrangement joins TRBV19 to TRBJ2-1, with a tentative D call TRBD2 (6 bases). The V end lost 3 bases, the J end lost 5 bases, and 14 bases lay between the germline ends. The V gene's germline CDR1 is LNHDA and CDR2 SQIVND (reference sequence). The CDR3 is 15 amino acids.

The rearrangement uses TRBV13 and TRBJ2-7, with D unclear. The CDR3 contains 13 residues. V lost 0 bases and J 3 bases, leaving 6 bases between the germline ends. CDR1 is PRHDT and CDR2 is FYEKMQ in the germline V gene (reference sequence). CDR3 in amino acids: CASSLGQNYEQYF. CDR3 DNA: TGTGCCAGCAGCTTAGGCCAGAACTACGAGCAGTACTTC.

CDR3 sequence reads: CASSFGLAGISDTQYF. CDR3 DNA sequence: TGTGCCAGCAGCTTCGGACTAGCGGGAATCTCAGATACGCAGTATTTT. This rearrangement joins TRBV7-3 to TRBJ2-3; 12 nucleotides match TRBD2. The V and J ends lost 3 bases and 4 bases, in that order; junction bases with no gene match: 5. This CDR3 region has 16 residues. CDR1 SGHTA and CDR2 FQGTGA come from the germline V gene.

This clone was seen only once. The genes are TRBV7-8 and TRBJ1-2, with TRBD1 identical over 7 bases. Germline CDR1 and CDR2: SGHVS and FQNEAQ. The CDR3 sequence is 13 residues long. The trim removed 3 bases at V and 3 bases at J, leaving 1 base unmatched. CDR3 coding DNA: TGTGCCAGCAGCTTCGGACAGGACTATGGCTACACCTTC. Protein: CASSFGQDYGYTF.

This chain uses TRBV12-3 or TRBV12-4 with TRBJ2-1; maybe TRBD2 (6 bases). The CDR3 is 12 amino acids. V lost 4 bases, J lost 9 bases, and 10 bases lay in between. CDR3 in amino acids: CASSYPGAEQFF. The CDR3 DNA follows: TGTGCCAGCAGTTATCCGGGAGCTGAGCAGTTCTTC.

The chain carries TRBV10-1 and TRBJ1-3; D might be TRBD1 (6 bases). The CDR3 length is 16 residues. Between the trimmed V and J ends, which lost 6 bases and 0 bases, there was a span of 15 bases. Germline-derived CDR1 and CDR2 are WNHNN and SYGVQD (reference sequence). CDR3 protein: CASSGTGQGSGNTIYF. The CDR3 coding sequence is TGCGCCAGCAGCGGAACGGGACAAGGCTCTGGAAACACCATATATTTT.